This paragraph reports one TCR beta chain. This entry is derived from a study of cytomegalovirus exposure and HLA in healthy donors. CDR3 size: 16 residues. Germline CDR1 is SNHLY and CDR2 is FYNNEI. The V segment lost 6 bases and the J segment 9 bases; nucleotides outside the gene matches: 13. Primers: 60 Vbeta forward and 13 Jbeta reverse. TCRdb's copy holds only in-frame clones and misses some; the assay was immunoSEQ multiplex PCR. The data show about 93,000 clones, about 80% seen once. Material: PBMCs. The source of this sequence is a man younger than 40 in good health and CMV-seronegative. J is TRBJ2-1 and V is TRBV2; 11 bases are shared with TRBD2. CDR3 in DNA: TGTGCCAGCAGCGCCGGGACTAGCGGTCCACCAGGTGAGCAGTTCTTC. Translated, it gives CASSAGTSGPPGEQFF.